This T cell receptor beta chain is drawn from a study of early stage breast cancer tumors. Study-wide context: About 80% of the 16 invasive tumors were ER+, PR+ and HER2-. Regarding the study as a whole: In about 85% of the 16 patients, blood comparison separated tumor from normal breast. Commonly generated sequences made up most enriched TCRB sequences shared between patients. Unsorted bulk genomic DNA sequencing lacked pairing and functional marker data.

The CDR3 has 13 amino acids. The V gene lost 5 bases and the J gene lost 1 base, with 6 bases spanning the gap. Germline V gene lookup returns CDR1 KGHSH and CDR2 LQKENI. TCRdb keeps only in-frame clones here, not all; method: immunoSEQ multiplex PCR. The sample has roughly 53,000 clones, around nine tenths seen once; the top ten hold 4.5% to 5%. With regard to this clone: The antigen is not known.

The rearrangement uses TRBV18 and TRBJ1-5; D is possibly TRBD1 (6 bases). The sequencing sample was made of blood. The sequence came from a person aged 65 to 79 with breast cancer. The CDR3: CASSTGSNQPQHF. CDR3 sequence (DNA): TGTGCCAGCTCAACAGGGAGCAATCAGCCCCAGCATTTT.